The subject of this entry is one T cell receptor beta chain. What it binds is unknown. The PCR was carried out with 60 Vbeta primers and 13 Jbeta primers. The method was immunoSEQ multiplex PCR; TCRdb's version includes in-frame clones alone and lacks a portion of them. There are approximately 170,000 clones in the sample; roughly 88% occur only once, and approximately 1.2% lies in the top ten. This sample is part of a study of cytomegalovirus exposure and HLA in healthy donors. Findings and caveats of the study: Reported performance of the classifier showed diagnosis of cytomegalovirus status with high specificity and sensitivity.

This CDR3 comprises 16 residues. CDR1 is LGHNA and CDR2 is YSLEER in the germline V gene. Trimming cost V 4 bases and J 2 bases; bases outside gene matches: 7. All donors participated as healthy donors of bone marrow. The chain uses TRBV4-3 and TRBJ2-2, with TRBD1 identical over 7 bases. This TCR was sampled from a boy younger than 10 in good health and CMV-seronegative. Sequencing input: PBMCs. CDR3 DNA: TGCGCCAGCAGCCTGCTGACAGGGCCCAACACCGGGGAGCTGTTTTTT. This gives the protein CASSLLTGPNTGELFF.